This TCR beta chain was captured in a study of PD-1 blockade in classical Hodgkin lymphoma. Repertoires were generated with immunoSEQ multiplex PCR, while TCRdb's copy carries only in-frame clones and drops some. The repertoire holds roughly 48,000 clones, with around 86% as singletons. This CDR3 comprises 16 residues. Germline V gives CDR1 SGHTA, CDR2 FQGNSA. With V trimmed by 4 bases and J by 6 bases, 9 bases remained unmatched. Time point: cycle 4 day 1 (C4D1), after five to seven weeks of nivolumab. All patients relapsed after autologous stem cell transplantation, and brentuximab vedotin exposure varied.

The input for sequencing was peripheral blood mononuclear cells (PBMCs), taken before the fourth cycle of nivolumab. The TCR sequence derives from a human donor with classical Hodgkin lymphoma. This chain uses TRBV7-2 with TRBJ2-7; 13 bases align to TRBD2. The chain's CDR3 is CASSSGLAGRRGEQYF. The CDR3 coding sequence is TGTGCCAGCAGCTCGGGACTAGCGGGGAGGAGGGGCGAGCAGTACTTC. The full variable domain, completed using reference TRBV7-2 and TRBJ2-7, is GAGVSQSPSNKVTEKGKDVELRCDPISGHTALYWYRQSLGQGLEFLIYFQGNSAPDKSGLPSDRFSAERTGGSVSTLTIQRTQQEDSAVYLCASSSGLAGRRGEQYFGPGTRLTVT.